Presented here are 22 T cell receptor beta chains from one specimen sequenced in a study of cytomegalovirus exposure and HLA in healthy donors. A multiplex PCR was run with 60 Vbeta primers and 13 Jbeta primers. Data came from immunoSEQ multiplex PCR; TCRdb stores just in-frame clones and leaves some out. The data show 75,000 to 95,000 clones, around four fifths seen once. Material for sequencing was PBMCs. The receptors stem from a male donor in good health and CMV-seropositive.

The CDR3 reads CNSGGYTF. The CDR3 DNA reads as TGCAATTCCGGTGGCTACACCTTC. V usage is TRBV20-1 and J usage is TRBJ1-2; D gene uncertain. CDR1 and CDR2 from the germline V gene are DFQATT and SNEGSKA (reference sequence). This CDR3 spans 8 amino acids.

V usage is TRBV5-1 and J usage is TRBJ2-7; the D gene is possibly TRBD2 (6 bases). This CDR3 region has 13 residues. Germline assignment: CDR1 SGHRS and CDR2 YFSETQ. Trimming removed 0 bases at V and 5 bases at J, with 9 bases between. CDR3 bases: TGCGCCAGCAGCTTGGGTCTAGCGAACGAGCAGTACTTC. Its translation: CASSLGLANEQYF. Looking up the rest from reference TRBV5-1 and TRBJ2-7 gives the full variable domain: KAGVTQTPRYLIKTRGQQVTLSCSPISGHRSVSWYQQTPGQGLQFLFEYFSETQRNKGNFPGRFSGRQFSNSRSEMNVSTLELGDSALYLCASSLGLANEQYFGPGTRLTVT.

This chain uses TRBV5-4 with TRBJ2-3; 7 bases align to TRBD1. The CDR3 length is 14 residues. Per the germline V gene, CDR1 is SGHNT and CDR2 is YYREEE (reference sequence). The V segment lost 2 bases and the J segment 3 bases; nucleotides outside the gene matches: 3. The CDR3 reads CASSLGQETDTQYF. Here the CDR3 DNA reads TGTGCCAGCAGCTTAGGACAGGAAACAGATACGCAGTATTTT.

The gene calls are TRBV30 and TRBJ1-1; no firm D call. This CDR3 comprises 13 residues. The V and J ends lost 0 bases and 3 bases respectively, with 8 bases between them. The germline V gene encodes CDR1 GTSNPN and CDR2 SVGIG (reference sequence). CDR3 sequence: CAWSVSEYTEAFF. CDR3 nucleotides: TGTGCCTGGAGTGTTTCTGAGTACACTGAAGCTTTCTTT.

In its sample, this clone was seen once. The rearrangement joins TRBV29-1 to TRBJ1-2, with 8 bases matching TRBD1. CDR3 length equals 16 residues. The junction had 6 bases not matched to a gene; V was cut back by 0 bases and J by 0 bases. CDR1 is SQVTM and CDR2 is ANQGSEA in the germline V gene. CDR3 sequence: CSVEEGTGPANYGYTF. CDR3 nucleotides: TGCAGCGTTGAAGAGGGGACAGGCCCCGCTAACTATGGCTACACCTTC.

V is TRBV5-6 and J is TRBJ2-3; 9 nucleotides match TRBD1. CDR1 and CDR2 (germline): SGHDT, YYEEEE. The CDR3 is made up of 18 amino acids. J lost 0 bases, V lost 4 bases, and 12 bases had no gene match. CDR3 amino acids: CASSATLQGAASTDTQYF. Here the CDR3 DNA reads TGTGCCAGCAGCGCTACATTACAGGGGGCGGCGAGCACAGATACGCAGTATTTT.

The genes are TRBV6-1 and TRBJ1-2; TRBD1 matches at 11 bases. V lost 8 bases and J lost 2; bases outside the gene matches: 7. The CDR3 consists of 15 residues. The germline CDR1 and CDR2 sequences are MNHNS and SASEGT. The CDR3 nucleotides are TGTGCCAGCGTGGGGACAGGGGGGAAAAACTATGGCTACACCTTC. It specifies CASVGTGGKNYGYTF.

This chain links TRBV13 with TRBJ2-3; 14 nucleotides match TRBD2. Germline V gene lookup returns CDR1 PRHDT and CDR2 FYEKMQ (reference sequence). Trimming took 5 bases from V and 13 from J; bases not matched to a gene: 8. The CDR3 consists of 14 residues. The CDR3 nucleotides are TGTGCCAGCAGCCTAACGGGACTAGCGGGAGAGGAGTATTTT. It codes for CASSLTGLAGEEYF.

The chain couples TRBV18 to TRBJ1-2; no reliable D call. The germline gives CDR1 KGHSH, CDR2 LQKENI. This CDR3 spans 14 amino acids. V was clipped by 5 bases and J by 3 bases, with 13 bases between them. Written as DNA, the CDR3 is TGTGCCAGCTCAGACATGGGAGGTGACTATGGCTACACCTTC. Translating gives CASSDMGGDYGYTF.

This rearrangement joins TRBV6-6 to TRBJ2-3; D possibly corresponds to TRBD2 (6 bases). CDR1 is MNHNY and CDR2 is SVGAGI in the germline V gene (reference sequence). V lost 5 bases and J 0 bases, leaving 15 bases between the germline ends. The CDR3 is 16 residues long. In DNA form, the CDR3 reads TGTGCCAGCAGTGCGCGGGACTTGACTAGCACAGATACGCAGTATTTT. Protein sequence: CASSARDLTSTDTQYF.

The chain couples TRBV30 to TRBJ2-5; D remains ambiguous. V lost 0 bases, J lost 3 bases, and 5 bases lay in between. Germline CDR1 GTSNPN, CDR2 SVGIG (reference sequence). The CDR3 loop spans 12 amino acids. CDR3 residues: CAWSVTEETQYF. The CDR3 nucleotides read TGTGCCTGGAGTGTCACGGAAGAGACCCAGTACTTC.

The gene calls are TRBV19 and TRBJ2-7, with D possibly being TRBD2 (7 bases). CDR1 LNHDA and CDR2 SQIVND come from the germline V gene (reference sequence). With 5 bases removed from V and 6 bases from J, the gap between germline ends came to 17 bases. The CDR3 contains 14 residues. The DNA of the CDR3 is TGTGCCAGTAGTCGCGGGGGCGCGTTGTCCGAGCAGTACTTC. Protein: CASSRGGALSEQYF.

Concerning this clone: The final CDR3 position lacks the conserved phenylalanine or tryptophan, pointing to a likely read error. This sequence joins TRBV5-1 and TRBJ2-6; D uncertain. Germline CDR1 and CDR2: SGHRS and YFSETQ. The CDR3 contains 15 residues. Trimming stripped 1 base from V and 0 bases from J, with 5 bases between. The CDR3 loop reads CASSLTSSGANVLTV. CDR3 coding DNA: TGCGCCAGCAGCTTGACGTCCTCTGGGGCCAACGTCCTGACTGTC.

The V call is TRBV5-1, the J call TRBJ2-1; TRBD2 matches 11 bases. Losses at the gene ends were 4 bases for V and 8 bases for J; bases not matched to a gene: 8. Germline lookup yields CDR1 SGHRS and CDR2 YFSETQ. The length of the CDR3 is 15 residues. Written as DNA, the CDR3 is TGCGCCAGCAGCGCCCTAGCGGGGGGTATCGATGAGCAGTTCTTC. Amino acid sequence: CASSALAGGIDEQFF.

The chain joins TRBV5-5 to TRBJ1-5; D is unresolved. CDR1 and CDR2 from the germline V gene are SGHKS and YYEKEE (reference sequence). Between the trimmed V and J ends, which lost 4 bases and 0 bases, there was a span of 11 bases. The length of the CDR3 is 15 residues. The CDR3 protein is CASSEHPYSNQPQHF. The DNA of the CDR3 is TGTGCCAGCAGCGAGCACCCCTATAGCAATCAGCCCCAGCATTTT.

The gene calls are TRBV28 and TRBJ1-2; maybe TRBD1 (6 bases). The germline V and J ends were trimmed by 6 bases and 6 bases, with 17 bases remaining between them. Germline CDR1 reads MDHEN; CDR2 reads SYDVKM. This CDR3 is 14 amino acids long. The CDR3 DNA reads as TGTGCCAGCAGCCTCAGCGAAGGGGGAAATGGCTACACCTTC. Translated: CASSLSEGGNGYTF.

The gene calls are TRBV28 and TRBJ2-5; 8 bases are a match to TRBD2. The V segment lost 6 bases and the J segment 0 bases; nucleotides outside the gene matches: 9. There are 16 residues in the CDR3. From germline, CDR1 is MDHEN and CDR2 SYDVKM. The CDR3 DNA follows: TGTGCCAGCAGCTCGGCGGGGGGCCCTTACCAAGAGACCCAGTACTTC. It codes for CASSSAGGPYQETQYF.

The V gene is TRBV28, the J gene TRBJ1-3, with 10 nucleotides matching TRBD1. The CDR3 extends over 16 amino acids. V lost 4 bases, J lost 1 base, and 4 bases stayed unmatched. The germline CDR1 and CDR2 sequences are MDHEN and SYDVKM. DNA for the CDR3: TGTGCCAGCAGTTGGGACAGGGGAGGTTCTGGAAACACCATATATTTT. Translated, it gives CASSWDRGGSGNTIYF.

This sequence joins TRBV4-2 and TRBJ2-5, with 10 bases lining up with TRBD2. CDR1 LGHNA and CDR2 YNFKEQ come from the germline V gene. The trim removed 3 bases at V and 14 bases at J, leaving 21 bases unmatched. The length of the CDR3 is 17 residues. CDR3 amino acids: CASSQPGMASGSWAPYF. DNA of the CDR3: TGTGCCAGCAGCCAGCCGGGGATGGCTAGCGGGAGTTGGGCACCCTACTTC.

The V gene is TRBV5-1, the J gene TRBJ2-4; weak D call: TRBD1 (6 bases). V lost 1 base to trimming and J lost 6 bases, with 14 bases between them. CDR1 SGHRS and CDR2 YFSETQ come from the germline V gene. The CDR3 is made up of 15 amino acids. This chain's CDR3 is CASSLPSLGGNIQYF. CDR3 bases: TGCGCCAGCAGCTTGCCTAGCCTAGGGGGAAACATTCAGTACTTC. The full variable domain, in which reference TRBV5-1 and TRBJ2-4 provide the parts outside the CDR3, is KAGVTQTPRYLIKTRGQQVTLSCSPISGHRSVSWYQQTPGQGLQFLFEYFSETQRNKGNFPGRFSGRQFSNSRSEMNVSTLELGDSALYLCASSLPSLGGNIQYFGAGTRLSVL.

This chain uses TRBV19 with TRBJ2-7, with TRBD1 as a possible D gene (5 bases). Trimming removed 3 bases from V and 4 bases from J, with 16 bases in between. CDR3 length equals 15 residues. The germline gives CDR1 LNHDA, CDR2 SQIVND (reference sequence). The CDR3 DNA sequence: TGTGCCAGTAGTATGGGGTGGCCAGGGCCTTACGAGCAGTACTTC. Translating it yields CASSMGWPGPYEQYF.

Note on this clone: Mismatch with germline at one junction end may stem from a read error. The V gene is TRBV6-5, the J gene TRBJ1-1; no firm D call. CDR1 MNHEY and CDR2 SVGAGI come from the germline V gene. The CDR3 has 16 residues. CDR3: CASGYLSTVWSTEAFF. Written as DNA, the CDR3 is TGTGCCAGCGGTTACTTATCGACCGTCTGGAGCACTGAAGCTTTCTTT.